The entry that follows covers one T cell receptor beta chain sequence. TCRdb reprocessed the PCR reads with MiXCR, giving one entry per CDR3 protein. Of tens of thousands of distinct CDR3 sequences detected, under 60% appear once; the ten largest clones hold roughly 50%. The data were taken from a study of CD4 and CD8 cells across lung adenocarcinoma regions. Germline CDR1 reads SGHVS; CDR2 reads FQNEAQ. V lost 4 bases to trimming and J lost 2 bases, with 20 bases between them. This CDR3 is built from 17 residues. The chain combines TRBV7-8 with TRBJ1-2; no reliable D call. The source of this sequence is a male donor with lung adenocarcinoma. The CD4 and CD8 labels of this study may be unreliable. The specimen was CD8+ T cells from the center of a lung tumor. The CDR3 reads CASSSRPRGPQNYGYTF. The CDR3, as DNA: TGTGCCAGCAGCTCCAGACCCCGAGGGCCGCAAAACTATGGCTACACCTTC.